Each of the 6 T cell receptor beta chains below was sequenced from the same sample in a study of cytomegalovirus exposure and HLA in healthy donors. The PCR used 60 Vbeta and 13 Jbeta primers. Libraries were prepared by immunoSEQ multiplex PCR; TCRdb keeps only in-frame clonotypes and omits some of them. The sample carries just over 150,000 clones, around 82% recorded once. What was sequenced was PBMCs. These receptors came from a woman aged 45 to 65 in good health and CMV-seropositive.

This chain links TRBV4-1 with TRBJ2-5, with D perhaps matching TRBD2 (5 bases). Trimming left V 0 bases short and J 5 bases short, with 13 bases between. The CDR3 length is 15 residues. The germline V gene has CDR1 MGHRA and CDR2 YSYEKL. As DNA, the CDR3 is TGCGCCAGCAGCCAAGATATGCTAGCCGGGGAGACCCAGTACTTC. This gives the protein CASSQDMLAGETQYF.

V usage is TRBV19 and J usage is TRBJ1-1; 8 bases agree with TRBD1. Germline assignment: CDR1 LNHDA and CDR2 SQIVND (reference sequence). CDR3 size: 16 residues. V was clipped by 9 bases and J by 1 base; unmatched bases: 13. This CDR3 reads CASIHRTGSGNTEAFF. In DNA form, the CDR3 reads TGTGCCAGCATACACAGGACAGGGAGCGGGAACACTGAAGCTTTCTTT.

V usage is TRBV11-2 and J usage is TRBJ2-7, with D uncertain. The CDR3 loop spans 13 amino acids. Germline V gives CDR1 SGHAT, CDR2 FQNNGV. V lost 1 base and J lost 6, with 10 bases in between. The CDR3 is CASSLVAAGEQYF. DNA of the CDR3: TGTGCCAGCAGCTTAGTAGCCGCCGGCGAGCAGTACTTC.

This clone came up once. The genes are TRBV2 and TRBJ2-7, with D possibly TRBD2 on 7 matching bases. The CDR3 covers 16 residues. V lost 5 bases and J 2 bases, leaving 19 bases between the germline ends. Germline V gene data show CDR1 as SNHLY and CDR2 as FYNNEI. CDR3 sequence: CASSPKGGLGAYEQYF. Here the CDR3 DNA reads TGTGCCAGCAGTCCAAAGGGGGGGTTAGGGGCCTACGAGCAGTACTTC.

This clone came up once. The chain links TRBV20-1 to TRBJ1-1; no firm D call. Germline-derived CDR1 and CDR2 are DFQATT and SNEGSKA (reference sequence). Trimming took off 6 bases at V and 8 bases at J, with 13 bases between the two ends. CDR3 size: 11 residues. The CDR3 DNA follows: TGCAGTGCCTACCTCGGGAAGGAAGCTTTCTTT. Its translation is CSAYLGKEAFF.

V usage is TRBV27 and J usage is TRBJ2-4, with a possible D match to TRBD1 (5 bases). This CDR3 region has 13 residues. Trimming stripped 6 bases from V and 8 bases from J, with 14 bases between. Germline values: CDR1 MNHEY, CDR2 SMNVEV (reference sequence). The CDR3 sequence is CASSSIKGDIQYF. In DNA, the CDR3 is TGTGCCAGCAGCTCGATCAAAGGGGACATTCAGTACTTC.